The TCR beta chain described here comes from a study of blood T cell repertoires in COVID-19. Study summary: Sites across the United States, Italy and Spain contributed samples from acute and convalescent COVID-19. The analysed material was cDNA or gDNA that came from T cells, B-cell-depleted T cells, or PBMCs.

How the authors handled the data: By means of reference gene primer amplification, nucleated cell counts were estimated. Repertoires were generated with immunoSEQ multiplex PCR, while TCRdb's copy carries only in-frame clones and drops some. The V and J calls and clone size are taken from that table; D and trimming were inferred from the DNA. The profile shows 75,000 to 80,000 clones, approximately 89% of them singletons. This CDR3 is built from 17 residues. Per the germline V gene, CDR1 is MGHRA and CDR2 is YSYEKL. J gave up 4 bases and V 1 base, and 8 bases lay outside the gene matches. The chain uses TRBV4-1 and TRBJ1-5; 9 bases are a match to TRBD1. This TCR derives from a human donor in a cohort sampled during active COVID-19. Sequenced sample: peripheral blood. The CDR3 sequence is CASSQASGQGWNQPQHF. The CDR3 coding sequence is TGCGCCAGCAGCCAAGCTAGCGGACAGGGGTGGAATCAGCCCCAGCATTTT.